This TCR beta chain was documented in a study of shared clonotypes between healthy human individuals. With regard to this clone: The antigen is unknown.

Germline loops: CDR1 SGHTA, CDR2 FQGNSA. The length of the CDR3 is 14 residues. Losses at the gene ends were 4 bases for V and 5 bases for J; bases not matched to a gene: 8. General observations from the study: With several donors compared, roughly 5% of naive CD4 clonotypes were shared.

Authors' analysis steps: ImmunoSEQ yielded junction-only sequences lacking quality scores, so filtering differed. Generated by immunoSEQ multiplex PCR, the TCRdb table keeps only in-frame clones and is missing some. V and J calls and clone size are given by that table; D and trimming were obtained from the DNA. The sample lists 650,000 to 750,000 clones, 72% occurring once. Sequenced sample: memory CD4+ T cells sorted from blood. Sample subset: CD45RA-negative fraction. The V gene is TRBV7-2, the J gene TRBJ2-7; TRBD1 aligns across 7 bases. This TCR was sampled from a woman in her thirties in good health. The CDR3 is CASSSTRQGHEQYF. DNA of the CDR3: TGTGCCAGCAGCTCCACCCGACAGGGCCACGAGCAGTACTTC.